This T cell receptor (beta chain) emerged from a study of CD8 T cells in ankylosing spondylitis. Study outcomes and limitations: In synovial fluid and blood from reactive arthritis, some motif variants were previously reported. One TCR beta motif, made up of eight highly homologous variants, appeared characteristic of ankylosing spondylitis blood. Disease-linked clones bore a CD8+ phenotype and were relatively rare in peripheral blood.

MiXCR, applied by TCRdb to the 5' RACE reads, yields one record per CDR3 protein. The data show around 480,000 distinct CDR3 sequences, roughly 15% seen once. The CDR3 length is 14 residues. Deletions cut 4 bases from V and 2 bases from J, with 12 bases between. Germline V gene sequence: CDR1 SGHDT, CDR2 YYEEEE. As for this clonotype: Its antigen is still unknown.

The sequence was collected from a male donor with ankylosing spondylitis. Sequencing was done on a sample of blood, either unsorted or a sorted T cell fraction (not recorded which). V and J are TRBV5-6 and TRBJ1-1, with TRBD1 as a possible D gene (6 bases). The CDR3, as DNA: TGTGCCAGCAGCCCGGACAGAAGCAACACTGAAGCTTTCTTT. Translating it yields CASSPDRSNTEAFF.